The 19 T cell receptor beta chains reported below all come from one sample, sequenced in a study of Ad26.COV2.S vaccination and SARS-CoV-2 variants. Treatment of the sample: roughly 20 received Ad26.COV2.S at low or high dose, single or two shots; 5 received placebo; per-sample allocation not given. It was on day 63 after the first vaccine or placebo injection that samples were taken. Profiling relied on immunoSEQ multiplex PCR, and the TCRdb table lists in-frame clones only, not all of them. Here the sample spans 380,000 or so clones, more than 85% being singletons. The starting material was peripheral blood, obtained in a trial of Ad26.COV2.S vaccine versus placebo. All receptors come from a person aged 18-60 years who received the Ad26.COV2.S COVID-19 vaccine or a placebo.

In DNA form, the CDR3 reads TGCGCCAGCAGCTTGGGAGGGGCATCGGCCTACGAGCAGTACTTC. It is translated as CASSLGGASAYEQYF. The chain couples TRBV5-1 to TRBJ2-7, with D possibly being TRBD1 or TRBD2 (5 bases each). Germline V lookup: CDR1 SGHRS, CDR2 YFSETQ. V was trimmed by 0 bases and J by 2 bases, leaving 12 bases between them. This CDR3 spans 15 amino acids.

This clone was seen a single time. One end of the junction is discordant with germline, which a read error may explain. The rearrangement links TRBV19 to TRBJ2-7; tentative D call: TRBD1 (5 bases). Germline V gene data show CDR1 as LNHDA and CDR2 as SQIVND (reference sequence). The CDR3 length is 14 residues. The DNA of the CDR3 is TGTGCCAGTAGTACGAGAAGTGGGGCCTATGAGCAGTACTTC. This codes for CASSTRSGAYEQYF.

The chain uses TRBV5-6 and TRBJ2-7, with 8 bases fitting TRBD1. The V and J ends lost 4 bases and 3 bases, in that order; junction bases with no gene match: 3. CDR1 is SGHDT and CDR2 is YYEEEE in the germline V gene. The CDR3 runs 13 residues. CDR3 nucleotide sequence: TGTGCCAGCAGCCCACAGGGGGTCTACGAGCAGTACTTC. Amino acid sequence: CASSPQGVYEQYF.

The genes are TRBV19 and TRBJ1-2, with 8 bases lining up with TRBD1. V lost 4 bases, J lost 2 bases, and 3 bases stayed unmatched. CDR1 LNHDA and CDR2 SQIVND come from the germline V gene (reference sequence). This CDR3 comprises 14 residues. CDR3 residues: CASSKDRANYGYTF. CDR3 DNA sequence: TGTGCCAGTAGTAAGGACAGGGCGAACTATGGCTACACCTTC.

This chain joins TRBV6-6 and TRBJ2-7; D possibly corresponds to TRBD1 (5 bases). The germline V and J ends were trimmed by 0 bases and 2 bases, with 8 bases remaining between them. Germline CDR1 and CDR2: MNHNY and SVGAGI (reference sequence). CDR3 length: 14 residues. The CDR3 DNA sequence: TGTGCCAGCAGTTACTCGGACATCCCCTACGAGCAGTACTTC. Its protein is CASSYSDIPYEQYF.

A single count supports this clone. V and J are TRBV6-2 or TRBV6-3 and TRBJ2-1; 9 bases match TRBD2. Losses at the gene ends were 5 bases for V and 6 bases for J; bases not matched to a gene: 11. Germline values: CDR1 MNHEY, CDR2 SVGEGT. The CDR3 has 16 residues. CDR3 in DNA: TGTGCCAGCAGTCCGTTCGGGACTAGCCTTCCCAATGAGCAGTTCTTC. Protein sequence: CASSPFGTSLPNEQFF.

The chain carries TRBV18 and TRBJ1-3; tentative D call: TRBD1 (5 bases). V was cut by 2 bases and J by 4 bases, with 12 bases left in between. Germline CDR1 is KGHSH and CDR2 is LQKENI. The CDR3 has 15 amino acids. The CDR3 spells CASSPSDGAGNTIYF. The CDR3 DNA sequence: TGTGCCAGCTCACCATCGGACGGGGCGGGAAACACCATATATTTT.

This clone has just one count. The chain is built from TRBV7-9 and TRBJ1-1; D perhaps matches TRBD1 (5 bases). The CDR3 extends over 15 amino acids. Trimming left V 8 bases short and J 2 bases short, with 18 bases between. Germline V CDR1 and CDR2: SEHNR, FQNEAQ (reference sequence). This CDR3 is CASFSLGLLNTEAFF. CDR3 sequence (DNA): TGTGCCAGCTTCTCTTTGGGACTTTTAAACACTGAAGCTTTCTTT.

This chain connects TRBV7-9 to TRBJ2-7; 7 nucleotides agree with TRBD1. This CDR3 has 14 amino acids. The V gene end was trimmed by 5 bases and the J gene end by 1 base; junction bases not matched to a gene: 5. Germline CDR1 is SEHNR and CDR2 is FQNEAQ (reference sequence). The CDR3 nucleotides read TGTGCCAGCAGCCCAAGGGACAGATCCTACGAGCAGTACTTC. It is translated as CASSPRDRSYEQYF. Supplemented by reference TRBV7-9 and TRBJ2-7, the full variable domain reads DTGVSQNPRHKITKRGQNVTFRCDPISEHNRLYWYRQTLGQGPEFLTYFQNEAQLEKSRLLSDRFSAERPKGSFSTLEIQRTEQGDSAMYLCASSPRDRSYEQYFGPGTRLTVT.

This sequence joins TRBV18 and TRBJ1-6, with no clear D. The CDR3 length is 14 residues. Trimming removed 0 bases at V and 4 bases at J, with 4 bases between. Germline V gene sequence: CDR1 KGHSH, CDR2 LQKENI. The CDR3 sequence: CASSPPEYNSPLHF. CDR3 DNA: TGTGCCAGCTCACCACCGGAGTATAATTCACCCCTCCACTTT.

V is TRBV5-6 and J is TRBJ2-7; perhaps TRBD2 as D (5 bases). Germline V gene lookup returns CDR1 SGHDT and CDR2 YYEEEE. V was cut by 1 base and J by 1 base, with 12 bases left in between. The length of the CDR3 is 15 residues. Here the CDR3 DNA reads TGTGCCAGCAGCTTGTGGAGGCCCTCTTCCTACGAGCAGTACTTC. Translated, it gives CASSLWRPSSYEQYF.

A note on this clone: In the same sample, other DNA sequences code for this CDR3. The CDR3 region is CAWSVSRNTEAFF. The CDR3 nucleotides are TGTGCCTGGAGTGTGAGCAGGAACACTGAAGCTTTCTTT. The chain has TRBV30 and TRBJ1-1, with no clear D. Trimming left V 0 bases short and J 1 base short, with 6 bases between. Germline V gives CDR1 GTSNPN, CDR2 SVGIG (reference sequence). CDR3 length: 13 amino acids. Combining the CDR3 with reference TRBV30 and TRBJ1-1 gives the whole variable domain SQTIHQWPATLVQPVGSPLSLECTVEGTSNPNLYWYRQAAGRGLQLLFYSVGIGQISSEVPQNLSASRPQDRQFILSSKKLLLSDSGFYLCAWSVSRNTEAFFGQGTRLTVV.

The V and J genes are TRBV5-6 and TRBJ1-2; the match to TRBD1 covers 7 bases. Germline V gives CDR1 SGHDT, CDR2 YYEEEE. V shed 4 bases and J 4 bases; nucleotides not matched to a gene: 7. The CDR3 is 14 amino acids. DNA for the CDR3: TGTGCCAGCAGCCTGCTCGGACAGGTCTATGGCTACACCTTC. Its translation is CASSLLGQVYGYTF.

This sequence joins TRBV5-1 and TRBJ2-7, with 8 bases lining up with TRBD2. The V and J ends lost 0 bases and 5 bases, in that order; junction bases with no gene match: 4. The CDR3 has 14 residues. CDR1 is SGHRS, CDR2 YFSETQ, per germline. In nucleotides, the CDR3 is TGCGCCAGCAGCTTGGCAGCGGGAGTGGACGAGCAGTACTTC. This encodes CASSLAAGVDEQYF. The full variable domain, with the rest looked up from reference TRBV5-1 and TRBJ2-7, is KAGVTQTPRYLIKTRGQQVTLSCSPISGHRSVSWYQQTPGQGLQFLFEYFSETQRNKGNFPGRFSGRQFSNSRSEMNVSTLELGDSALYLCASSLAAGVDEQYFGPGTRLTVT.

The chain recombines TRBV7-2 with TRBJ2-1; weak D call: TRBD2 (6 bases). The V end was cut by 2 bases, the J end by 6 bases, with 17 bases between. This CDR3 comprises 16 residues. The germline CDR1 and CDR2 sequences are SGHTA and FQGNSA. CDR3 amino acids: CASSLRSGRIGNEQFF. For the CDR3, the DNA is TGTGCCAGCAGCTTAAGAAGTGGGAGGATCGGCAATGAGCAGTTCTTC. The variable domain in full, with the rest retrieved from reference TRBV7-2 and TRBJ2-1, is GAGVSQSPSNKVTEKGKDVELRCDPISGHTALYWYRQSLGQGLEFLIYFQGNSAPDKSGLPSDRFSAERTGGSVSTLTIQRTQQEDSAVYLCASSLRSGRIGNEQFFGPGTRLTVL.

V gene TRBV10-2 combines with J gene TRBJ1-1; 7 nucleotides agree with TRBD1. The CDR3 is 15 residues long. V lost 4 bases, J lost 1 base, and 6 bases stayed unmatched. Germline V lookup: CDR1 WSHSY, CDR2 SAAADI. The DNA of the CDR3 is TGCGCCAGCAGTGGGGACAGTAAAAGGAACACTGAAGCTTTCTTT. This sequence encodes CASSGDSKRNTEAFF.

CDR3: CASTPEAPEATEAFF. CDR3 coding DNA: TGTGCCAGCACCCCCGAGGCTCCAGAGGCCACTGAAGCTTTCTTT. The chain combines TRBV6-9 with TRBJ1-1; no clear D. Between the trimmed V and J ends, which lost 7 bases and 4 bases, there was a span of 19 bases. The CDR3 spans 15 residues. In germline, CDR1 is MNHGY, CDR2 SVAAGI.

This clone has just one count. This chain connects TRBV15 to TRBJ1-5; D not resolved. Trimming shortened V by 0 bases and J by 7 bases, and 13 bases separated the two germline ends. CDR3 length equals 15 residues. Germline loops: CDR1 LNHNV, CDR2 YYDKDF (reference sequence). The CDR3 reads CATSRDPGSAQPQHF. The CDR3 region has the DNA TGTGCCACCAGCAGAGATCCAGGCAGCGCCCAGCCCCAGCATTTT. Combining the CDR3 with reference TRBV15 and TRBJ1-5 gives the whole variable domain DAMVIQNPRYQVTQFGKPVTLSCSQTLNHNVMYWYQQKSSQAPKLLFHYYDKDFNNEADTPDNFQSRRPNTSFCFLDIRSPGLGDTAMYLCATSRDPGSAQPQHFGDGTRLSIL.

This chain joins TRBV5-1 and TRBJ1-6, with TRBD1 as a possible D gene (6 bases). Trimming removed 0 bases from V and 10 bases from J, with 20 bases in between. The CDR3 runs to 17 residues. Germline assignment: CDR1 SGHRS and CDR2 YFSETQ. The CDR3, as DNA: TGCGCCAGCAGCTTGGATCCTGGGGACACTGTGGGGTCACCCCTCCACTTT. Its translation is CASSLDPGDTVGSPLHF.